This T cell receptor (beta chain) was found in a study of blood T cell repertoires in COVID-19. Study in general: Researchers got acute and convalescent COVID-19 samples from the United States, Italy and Spain. Sources were T cells, B-cell-depleted T cells, or PBMCs; the material itself was cDNA or gDNA.

V gave up 8 bases and J gave up 3 bases; unmatched junction bases: 7. CDR1 is SNHLY and CDR2 is FYNNEI in the germline V gene. The CDR3 loop spans 14 amino acids. Authors' analysis steps: Amplified reference gene primers provided the basis for estimating nucleated cell counts. The method was immunoSEQ multiplex PCR; TCRdb's version includes in-frame clones alone and lacks a portion of them. V, J and clone size derive from that table, while D and trimming were established from the DNA sequence. The sample contains fewer than 90,000 clones, less than 90% of which appear only once. This receptor was identified in a man older than 75 in a cohort sampled during active COVID-19. Sequenced material: peripheral blood. The chain combines TRBV2 with TRBJ1-5; TRBD1 matches 7 bases. The CDR3 loop is CASAPGQSNQPQHF. The CDR3 DNA is TGTGCCAGCGCCCCGGGACAGTCCAATCAGCCCCAGCATTTT.